Listed below are T cell receptor beta chains from one sample, sequenced in a study of OX40 agonist ivuxolimab in advanced cancers. Profiling relied on immunoSEQ multiplex PCR, and the TCRdb table lists in-frame clones only, not all of them. Found here are some 51,000 clones, around 85% of them singletons; the top ten hold about 12%. The material was CD4+ or CD8+ T cells sorted from blood, obtained in a trial of the OX40 agonist ivuxolimab. These receptors all come from an adult with an advanced solid tumor such as melanoma, head and neck, liver or kidney cancer. Both conserved end residues are part of each CDR3. A D gene is named only where the DNA matches it firmly.

v_call,j_call,d_call,cdr3_length,cdr3_aa
TRBV7-8,TRBJ2-2,.,14,CASSLVGGPGELFF
TRBV7-2,TRBJ2-1,.,15,CASSPWGARYNEQFF
TRBV9,TRBJ2-1,TRBD2,16,CASSVLLAGGPNEQFF
TRBV4-3,TRBJ2-1,TRBD2,17,CASSQEAGGLEYNEQFF
TRBV5-5,TRBJ1-1,TRBD1,15,CASSVSGGANTEAFF
TRBV18,TRBJ1-3,TRBD1,15,CASSPLLRTGHTIYF
TRBV4-2,TRBJ1-4,.,14,CASSQDRFNEKLFF
TRBV7-9,TRBJ1-1,.,13,CASSLGLTFEAFF
TRBV7-9,TRBJ1-1,TRBD1,15,CASSPSQGVYTEAFF
TRBV28,TRBJ2-7,TRBD2,20,CASSLDPRLLSGGASYEQYF
TRBV7-9,TRBJ2-7,.,16,CASSLGALEETYEQYF
TRBV7-8,TRBJ2-1,.,16,CASSPARDNMINEQFF
TRBV29-1,TRBJ2-4,.,15,CSAFGGSYKANIQYF
TRBV6-6,TRBJ2-5,.,15,CASRSTRGLSRTQYF
TRBV7-9,TRBJ1-2,.,15,CASSTPWGRIYGYTF
TRBV27,TRBJ1-5,.,13,CASSLVGWQPQHF
TRBV19,TRBJ2-7,TRBD1,13,CASSQDTGARQYF